The T cell receptor (beta chain) described here comes from a study of ipilimumab plus nivolumab after autologous stem cell transplantation. Study overall: The myeloma cohort included high-risk transplant-naive patients and patients relapsing within 3 years of a first autologous transplant.

Patients received nivolumab 3 mg/kg at weeks 1, 4, 7, 10, then fortnightly to week 26. In this sample, this clone turned up once. Libraries were prepared by immunoSEQ multiplex PCR; TCRdb keeps only in-frame clonotypes and omits some of them. The sample has roughly 12,000 clones; roughly 75% are singletons. The CDR3 spans 14 residues. Trimming removed 7 bases at V and 2 bases at J, with 14 bases between. CDR1 is MNHEY and CDR2 is SVGAGI in the germline V gene. The V call is TRBV6-5, the J call TRBJ1-2; D uncertain. The receptor comes from a male donor with multiple myeloma. Source: PBMCs, taken in a trial of ipilimumab plus nivolumab as post-transplant consolidation. CDR3 amino acids: CASKTKGRNYGYTF. For the CDR3, the DNA is TGTGCCAGCAAGACGAAGGGCCGAAACTATGGCTACACCTTC.